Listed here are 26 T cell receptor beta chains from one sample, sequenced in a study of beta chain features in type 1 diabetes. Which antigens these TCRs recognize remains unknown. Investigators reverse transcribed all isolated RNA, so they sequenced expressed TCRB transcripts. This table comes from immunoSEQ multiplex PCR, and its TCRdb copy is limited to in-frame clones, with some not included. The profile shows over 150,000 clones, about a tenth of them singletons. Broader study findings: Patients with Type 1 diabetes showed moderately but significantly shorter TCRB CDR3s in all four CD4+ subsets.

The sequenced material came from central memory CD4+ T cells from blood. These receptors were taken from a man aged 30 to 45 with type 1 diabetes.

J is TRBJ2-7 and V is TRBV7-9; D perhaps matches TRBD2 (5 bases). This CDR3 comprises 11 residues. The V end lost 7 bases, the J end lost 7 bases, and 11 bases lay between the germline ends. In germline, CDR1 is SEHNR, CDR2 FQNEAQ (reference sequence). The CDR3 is CASTAGGEQYF. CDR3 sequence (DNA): TGTGCCAGCACTGCTGGCGGGGAGCAGTACTTC.

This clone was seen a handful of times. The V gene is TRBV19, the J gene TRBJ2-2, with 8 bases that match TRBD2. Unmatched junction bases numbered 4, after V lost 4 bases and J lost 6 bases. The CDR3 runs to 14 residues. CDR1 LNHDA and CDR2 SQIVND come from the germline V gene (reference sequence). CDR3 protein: CASSSREGPGELFF. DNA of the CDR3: TGTGCCAGTAGTAGTCGGGAGGGCCCCGGGGAGCTGTTTTTT.

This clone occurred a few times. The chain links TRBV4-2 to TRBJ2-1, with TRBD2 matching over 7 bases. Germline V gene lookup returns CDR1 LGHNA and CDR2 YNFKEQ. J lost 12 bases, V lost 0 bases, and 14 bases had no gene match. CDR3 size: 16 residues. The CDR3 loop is CASSQDRAGLVGGQFF. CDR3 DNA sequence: TGTGCCAGCAGCCAAGATAGAGCGGGATTAGTGGGGGGGCAGTTCTTC.

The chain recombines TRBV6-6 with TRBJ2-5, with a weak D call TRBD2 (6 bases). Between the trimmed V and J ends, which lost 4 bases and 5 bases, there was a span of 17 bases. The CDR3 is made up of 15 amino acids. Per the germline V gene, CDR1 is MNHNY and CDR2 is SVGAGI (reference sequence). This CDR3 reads CASSSRGGIRETQYF. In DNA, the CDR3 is TGTGCCAGCAGTTCCCGAGGAGGGATTAGGGAGACCCAGTACTTC.

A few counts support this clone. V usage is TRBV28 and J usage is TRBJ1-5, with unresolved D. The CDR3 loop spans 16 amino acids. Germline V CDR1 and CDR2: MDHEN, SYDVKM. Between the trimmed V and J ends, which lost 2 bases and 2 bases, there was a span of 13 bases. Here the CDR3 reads CASSLGIGVGNQPQHF. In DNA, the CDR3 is TGTGCCAGCAGTTTAGGAATCGGGGTGGGCAATCAGCCCCAGCATTTT.

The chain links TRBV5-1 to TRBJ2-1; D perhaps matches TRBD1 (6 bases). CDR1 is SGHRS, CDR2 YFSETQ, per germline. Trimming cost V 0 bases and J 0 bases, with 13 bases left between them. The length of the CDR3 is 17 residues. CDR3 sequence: CASSLVGGPSSYNEQFF. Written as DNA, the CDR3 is TGCGCCAGCAGCTTGGTTGGGGGCCCCAGCTCCTACAATGAGCAGTTCTTC.

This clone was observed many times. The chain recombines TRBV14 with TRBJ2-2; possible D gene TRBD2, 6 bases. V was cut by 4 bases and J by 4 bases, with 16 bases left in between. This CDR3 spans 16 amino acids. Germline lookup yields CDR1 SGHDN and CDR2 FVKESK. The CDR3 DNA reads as TGTGCCAGCAGCCCGAGGACGGGAGTCGTCACCGGGGAGCTGTTTTTT. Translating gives CASSPRTGVVTGELFF.

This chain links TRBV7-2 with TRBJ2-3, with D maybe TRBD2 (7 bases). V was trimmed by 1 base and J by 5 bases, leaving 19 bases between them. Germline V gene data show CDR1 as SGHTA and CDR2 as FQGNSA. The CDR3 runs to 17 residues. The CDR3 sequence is CASSLVGVGGVLDTQYF. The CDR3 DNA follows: TGTGCCAGCAGCTTAGTGGGGGTAGGGGGGGTTTTAGATACGCAGTATTTT.

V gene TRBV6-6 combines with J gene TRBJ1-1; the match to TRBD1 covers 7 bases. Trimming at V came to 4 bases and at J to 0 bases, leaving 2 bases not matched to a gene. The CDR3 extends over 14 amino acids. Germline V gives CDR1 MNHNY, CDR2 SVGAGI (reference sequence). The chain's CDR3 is CASSLGQMNTEAFF. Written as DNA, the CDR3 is TGTGCCAGCAGTTTGGGACAGATGAACACTGAAGCTTTCTTT.

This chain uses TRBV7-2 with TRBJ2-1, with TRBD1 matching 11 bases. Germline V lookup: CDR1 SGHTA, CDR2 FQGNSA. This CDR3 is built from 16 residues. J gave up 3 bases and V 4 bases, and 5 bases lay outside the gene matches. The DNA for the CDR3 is TGTGCCAGCAGCTCCACCGGGACAGGGGGCTACAATGAGCAGTTCTTC. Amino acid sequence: CASSSTGTGGYNEQFF.

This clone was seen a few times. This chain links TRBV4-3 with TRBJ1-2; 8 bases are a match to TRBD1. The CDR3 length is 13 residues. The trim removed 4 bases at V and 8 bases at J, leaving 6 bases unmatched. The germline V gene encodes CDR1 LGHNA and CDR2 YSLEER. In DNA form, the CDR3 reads TGCGCCAGCAGCCTGGACAGGGATCGGGGCTACACCTTC. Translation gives CASSLDRDRGYTF.

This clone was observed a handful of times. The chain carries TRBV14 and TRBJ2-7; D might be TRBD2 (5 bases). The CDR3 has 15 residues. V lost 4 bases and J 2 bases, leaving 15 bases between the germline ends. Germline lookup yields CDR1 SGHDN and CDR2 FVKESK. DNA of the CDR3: TGTGCCAGCAGCCGGGTTGGAGGAGTAACCTACGAGCAGTACTTC. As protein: CASSRVGGVTYEQYF.

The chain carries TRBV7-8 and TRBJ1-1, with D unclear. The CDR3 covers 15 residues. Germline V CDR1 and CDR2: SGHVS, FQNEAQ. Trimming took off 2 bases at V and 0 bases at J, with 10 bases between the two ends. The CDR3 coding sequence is TGTGCCAGCAGCTTAATGGCCAGTCTGAACACTGAAGCTTTCTTT. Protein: CASSLMASLNTEAFF.

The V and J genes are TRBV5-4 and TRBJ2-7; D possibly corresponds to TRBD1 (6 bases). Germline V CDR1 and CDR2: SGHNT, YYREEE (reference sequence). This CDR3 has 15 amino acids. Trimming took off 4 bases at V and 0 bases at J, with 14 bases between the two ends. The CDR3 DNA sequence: TGTGCCAGCAGCCAGGGACACATGAGCTCCTACGAGCAGTACTTC. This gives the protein CASSQGHMSSYEQYF.

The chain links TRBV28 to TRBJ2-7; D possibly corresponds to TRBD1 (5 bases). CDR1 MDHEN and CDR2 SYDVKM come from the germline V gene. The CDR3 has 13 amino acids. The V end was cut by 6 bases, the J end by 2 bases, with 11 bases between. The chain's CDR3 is CASRGVTTYEQYF. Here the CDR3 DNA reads TGTGCCAGCAGAGGGGTAACCACCTACGAGCAGTACTTC.

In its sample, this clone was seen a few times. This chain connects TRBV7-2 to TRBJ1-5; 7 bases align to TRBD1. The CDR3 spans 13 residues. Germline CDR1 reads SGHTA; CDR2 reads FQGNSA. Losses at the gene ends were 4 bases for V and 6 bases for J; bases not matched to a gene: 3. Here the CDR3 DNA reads TGTGCCAGCAGCTACAGGGGTGGTCAGCCCCAGCATTTT. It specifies CASSYRGGQPQHF.

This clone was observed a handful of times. The CDR3 reads CASSPLGTDTQYF. In nucleotides, the CDR3 is TGTGCCAGCAGCCCGCTAGGAACAGATACGCAGTATTTT. The rearrangement joins TRBV7-2 to TRBJ2-3; D not resolved. CDR1 is SGHTA, CDR2 FQGNSA, per germline. The germline V and J ends were trimmed by 5 bases and 3 bases, with 9 bases remaining between them. CDR3 length equals 13 residues. The variable domain in full, with the rest retrieved from reference TRBV7-2 and TRBJ2-3, is GAGVSQSPSNKVTEKGKDVELRCDPISGHTALYWYRQSLGQGLEFLIYFQGNSAPDKSGLPSDRFSAERTGGSVSTLTIQRTQQEDSAVYLCASSPLGTDTQYFGPGTRLTVL.

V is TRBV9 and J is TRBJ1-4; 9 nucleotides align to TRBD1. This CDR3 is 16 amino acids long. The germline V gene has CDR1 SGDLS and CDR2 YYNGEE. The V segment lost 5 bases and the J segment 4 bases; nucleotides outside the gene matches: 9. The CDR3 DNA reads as TGTGCCAGCAGTCCCCGTGGGGGACAGGGTAATGAAAAACTGTTTTTT. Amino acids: CASSPRGGQGNEKLFF.

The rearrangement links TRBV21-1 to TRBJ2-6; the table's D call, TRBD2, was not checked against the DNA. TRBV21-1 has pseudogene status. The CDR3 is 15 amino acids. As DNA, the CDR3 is TGTGCCAGCAGCGCAAGAGGATCTGGGGCCAACGTCCTGACTTTC. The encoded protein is CASSARGSGANVLTF.

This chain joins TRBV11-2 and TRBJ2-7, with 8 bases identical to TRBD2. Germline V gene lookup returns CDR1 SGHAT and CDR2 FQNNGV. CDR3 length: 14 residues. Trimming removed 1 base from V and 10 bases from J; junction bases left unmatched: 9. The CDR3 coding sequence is TGTGCCAGCAGCTTAGTAGACAGCGGGAGCCCTCAGTACTTC. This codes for CASSLVDSGSPQYF.

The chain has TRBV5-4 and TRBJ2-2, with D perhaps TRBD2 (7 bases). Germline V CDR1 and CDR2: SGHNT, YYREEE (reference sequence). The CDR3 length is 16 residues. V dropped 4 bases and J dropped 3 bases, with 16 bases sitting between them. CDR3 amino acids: CASSRGGPRDTGELFF. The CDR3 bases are TGTGCCAGCAGCCGCGGGGGCCCGCGGGACACCGGGGAGCTGTTTTTT.

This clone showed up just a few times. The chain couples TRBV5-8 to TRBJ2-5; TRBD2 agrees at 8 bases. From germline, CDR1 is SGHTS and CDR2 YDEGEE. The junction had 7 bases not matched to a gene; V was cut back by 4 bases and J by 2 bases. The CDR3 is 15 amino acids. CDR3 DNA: TGTGCCAGCAGCCCCGGGACTAGTGGGCAAGAGACCCAGTACTTC. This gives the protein CASSPGTSGQETQYF.

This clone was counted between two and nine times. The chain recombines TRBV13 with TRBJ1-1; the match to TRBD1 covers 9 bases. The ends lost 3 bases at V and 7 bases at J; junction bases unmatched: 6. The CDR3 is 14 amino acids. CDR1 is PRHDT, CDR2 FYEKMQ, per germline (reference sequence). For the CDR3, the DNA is TGTGCCAGCAGCTTCCGGGACAGGGAAGGTGAAGCTTTCTTT. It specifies CASSFRDREGEAFF.

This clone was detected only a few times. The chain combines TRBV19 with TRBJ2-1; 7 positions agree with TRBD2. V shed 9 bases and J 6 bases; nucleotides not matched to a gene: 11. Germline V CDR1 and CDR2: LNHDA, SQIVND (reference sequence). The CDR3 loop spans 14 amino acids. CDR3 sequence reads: CASMRGRAPNEQFF. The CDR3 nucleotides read TGTGCCAGCATGAGAGGGAGGGCCCCCAATGAGCAGTTCTTC.

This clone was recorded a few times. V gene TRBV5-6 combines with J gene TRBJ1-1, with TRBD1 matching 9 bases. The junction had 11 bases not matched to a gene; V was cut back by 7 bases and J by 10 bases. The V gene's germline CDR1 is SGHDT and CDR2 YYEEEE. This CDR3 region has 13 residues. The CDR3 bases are TGTGCCAGCGAGGGACAGGGTACGGGGCCAGCTTTCTTT. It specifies CASEGQGTGPAFF.

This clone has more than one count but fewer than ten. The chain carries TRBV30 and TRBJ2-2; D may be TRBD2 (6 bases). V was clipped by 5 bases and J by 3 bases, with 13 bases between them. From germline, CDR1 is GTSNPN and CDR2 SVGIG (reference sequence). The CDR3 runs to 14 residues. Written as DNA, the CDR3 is TGTGCCTGGTTCCGAGGAGGGGACACCGGGGAGCTGTTTTTT. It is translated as CAWFRGGDTGELFF.